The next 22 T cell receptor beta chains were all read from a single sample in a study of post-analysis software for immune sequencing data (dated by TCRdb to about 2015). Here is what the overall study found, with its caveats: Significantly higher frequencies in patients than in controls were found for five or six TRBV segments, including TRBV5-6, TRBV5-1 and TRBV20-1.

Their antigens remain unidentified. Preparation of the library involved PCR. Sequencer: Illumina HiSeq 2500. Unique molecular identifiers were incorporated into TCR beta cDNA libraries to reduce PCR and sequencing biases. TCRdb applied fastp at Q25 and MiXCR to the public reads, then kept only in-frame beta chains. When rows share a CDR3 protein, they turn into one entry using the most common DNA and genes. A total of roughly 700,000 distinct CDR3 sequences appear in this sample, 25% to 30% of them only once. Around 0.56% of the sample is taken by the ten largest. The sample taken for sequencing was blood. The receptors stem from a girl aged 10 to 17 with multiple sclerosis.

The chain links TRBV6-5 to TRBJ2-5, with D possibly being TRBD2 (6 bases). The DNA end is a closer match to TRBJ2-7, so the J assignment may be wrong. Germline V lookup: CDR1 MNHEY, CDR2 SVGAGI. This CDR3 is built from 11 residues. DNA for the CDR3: TGTGCCAGCAGCACGGGGGTCGAGCAGTACTTC. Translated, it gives CASSTGVEQYF.

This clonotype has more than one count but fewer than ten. Here the CDR3 DNA reads TGTGCCAGCAGTTTAGCATGGTCTGGCGGGGCCATAGATACGCAGTATTTT. Its translation is CASSLAWSGGAIDTQYF. This chain uses TRBV27 with TRBJ2-3; tentatively, D is TRBD2 (6 bases). The CDR3 runs 17 residues. V shed 2 bases and J shed 5 bases, with 20 bases lying between them. Germline V gives CDR1 MNHEY, CDR2 SMNVEV (reference sequence).

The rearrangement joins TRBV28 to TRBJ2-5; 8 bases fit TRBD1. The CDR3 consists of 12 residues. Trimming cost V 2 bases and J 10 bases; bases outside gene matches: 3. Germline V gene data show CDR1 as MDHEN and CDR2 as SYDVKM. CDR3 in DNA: TGTGCCAGCAGTTTAAGCGACAGGGGCCAGTACTTC. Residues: CASSLSDRGQYF.

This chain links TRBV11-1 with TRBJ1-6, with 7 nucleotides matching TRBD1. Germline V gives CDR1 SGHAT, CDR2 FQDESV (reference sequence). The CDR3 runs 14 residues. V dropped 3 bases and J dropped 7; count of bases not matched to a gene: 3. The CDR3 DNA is TGTGCCAGCAGCTTGGAGACAGGGAATTCACCCCTCCACTTT. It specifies CASSLETGNSPLHF.

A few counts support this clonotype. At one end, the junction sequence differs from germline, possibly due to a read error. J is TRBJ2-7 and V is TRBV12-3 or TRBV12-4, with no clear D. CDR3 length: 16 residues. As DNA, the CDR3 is TGTGCCGGCAGTTTAGTGTCAGATTCCCGACCCTACGAGCAGTACTTC. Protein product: CAGSLVSDSRPYEQYF.

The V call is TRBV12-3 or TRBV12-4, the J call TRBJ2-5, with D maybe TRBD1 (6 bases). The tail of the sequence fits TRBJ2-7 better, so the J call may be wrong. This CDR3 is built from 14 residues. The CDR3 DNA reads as TGTGCCAGCAGTATTAACAGGGAACCCTACGAGCAGTACTTC. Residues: CASSINREPYEQYF.

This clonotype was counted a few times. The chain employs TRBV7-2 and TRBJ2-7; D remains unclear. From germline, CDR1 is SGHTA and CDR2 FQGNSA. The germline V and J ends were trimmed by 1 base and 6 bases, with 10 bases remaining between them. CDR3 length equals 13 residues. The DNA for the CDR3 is TGTGCCAGCAGCTTAGTTTTATCGGCCGAGCAGTACTTC. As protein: CASSLVLSAEQYF.

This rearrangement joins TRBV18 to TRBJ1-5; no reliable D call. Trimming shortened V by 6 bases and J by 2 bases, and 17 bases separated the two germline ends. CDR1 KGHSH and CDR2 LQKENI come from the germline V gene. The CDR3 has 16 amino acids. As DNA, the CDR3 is TGTGCCAGCTCCCTCGAGGGTCTCGGAGGCAATCAGCCCCAGCATTTT. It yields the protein CASSLEGLGGNQPQHF.

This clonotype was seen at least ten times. As DNA, the CDR3 is TGCGCCAGCAGCGTAGGGGATTCCTACAATGAGCAGTTCTTC. The encoded protein is CASSVGDSYNEQFF. The chain is built from TRBV4-3 and TRBJ2-1; D perhaps matches TRBD1 (5 bases). The CDR3 totals 14 residues. The germline V gene encodes CDR1 LGHNA and CDR2 YSLEER. V lost 5 bases, J lost 1 base, and 9 bases lay in between.

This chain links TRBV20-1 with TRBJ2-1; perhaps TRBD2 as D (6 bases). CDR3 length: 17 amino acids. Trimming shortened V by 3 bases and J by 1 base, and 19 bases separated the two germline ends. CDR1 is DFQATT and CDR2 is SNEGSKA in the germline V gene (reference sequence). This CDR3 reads CSARDAWGLASYNEQFF. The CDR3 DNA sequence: TGCAGTGCTAGGGATGCTTGGGGACTCGCATCCTACAATGAGCAGTTCTTC.

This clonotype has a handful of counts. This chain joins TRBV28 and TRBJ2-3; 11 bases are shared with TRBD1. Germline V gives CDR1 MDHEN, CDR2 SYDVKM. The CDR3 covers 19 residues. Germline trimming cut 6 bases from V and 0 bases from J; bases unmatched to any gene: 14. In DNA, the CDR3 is TGTGCCAGCAGCTTCCACGCATTGGACAGGGGGCTGAGCACAGATACGCAGTATTTT. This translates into CASSFHALDRGLSTDTQYF.

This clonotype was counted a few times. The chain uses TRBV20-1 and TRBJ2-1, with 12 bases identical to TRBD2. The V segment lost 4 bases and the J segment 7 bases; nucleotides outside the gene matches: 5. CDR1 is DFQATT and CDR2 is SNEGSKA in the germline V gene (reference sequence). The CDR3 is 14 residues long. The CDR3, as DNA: TGCAGTGCTAATCTAGCGGGGGGGAGGAATGAGCAGTTCTTC. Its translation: CSANLAGGRNEQFF.

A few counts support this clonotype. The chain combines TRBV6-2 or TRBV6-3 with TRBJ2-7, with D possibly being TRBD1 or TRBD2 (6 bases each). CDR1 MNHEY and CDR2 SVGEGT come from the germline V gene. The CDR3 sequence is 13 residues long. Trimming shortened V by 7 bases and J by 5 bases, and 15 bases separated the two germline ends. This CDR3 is CASNEGGWNEQYF. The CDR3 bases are TGTGCCAGCAATGAAGGGGGGTGGAACGAGCAGTACTTC.

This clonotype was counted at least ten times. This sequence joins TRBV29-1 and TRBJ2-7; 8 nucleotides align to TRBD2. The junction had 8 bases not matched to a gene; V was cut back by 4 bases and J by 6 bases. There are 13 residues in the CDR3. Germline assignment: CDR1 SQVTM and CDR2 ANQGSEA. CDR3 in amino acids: CSVVQAGAGEQYF. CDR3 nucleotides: TGCAGCGTTGTCCAAGCGGGAGCGGGCGAGCAGTACTTC.

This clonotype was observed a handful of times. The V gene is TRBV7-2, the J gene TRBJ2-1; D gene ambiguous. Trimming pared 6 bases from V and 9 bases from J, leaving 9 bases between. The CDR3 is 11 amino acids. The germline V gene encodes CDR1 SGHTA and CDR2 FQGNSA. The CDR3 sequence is CASRAMGEQFF. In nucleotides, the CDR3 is TGTGCCAGCAGGGCGATGGGTGAGCAGTTCTTC. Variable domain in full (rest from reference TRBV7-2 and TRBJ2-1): GAGVSQSPSNKVTEKGKDVELRCDPISGHTALYWYRQSLGQGLEFLIYFQGNSAPDKSGLPSDRFSAERTGGSVSTLTIQRTQQEDSAVYLCASRAMGEQFFGPGTRLTVL.

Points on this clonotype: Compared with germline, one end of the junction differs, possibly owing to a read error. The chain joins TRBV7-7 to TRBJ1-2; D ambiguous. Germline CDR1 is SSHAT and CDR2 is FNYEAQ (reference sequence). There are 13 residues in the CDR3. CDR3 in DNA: TGTGCTAGCAGCCCCCTTAAAAGGGATGGCTACACCTTC. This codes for CASSPLKRDGYTF.

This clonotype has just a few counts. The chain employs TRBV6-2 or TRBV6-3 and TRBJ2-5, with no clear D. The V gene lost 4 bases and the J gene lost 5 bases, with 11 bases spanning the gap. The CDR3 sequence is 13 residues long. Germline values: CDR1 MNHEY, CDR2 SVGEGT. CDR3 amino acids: CASSFNSWETQYF. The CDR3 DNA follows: TGTGCCAGCAGTTTTAACTCCTGGGAGACCCAGTACTTC.

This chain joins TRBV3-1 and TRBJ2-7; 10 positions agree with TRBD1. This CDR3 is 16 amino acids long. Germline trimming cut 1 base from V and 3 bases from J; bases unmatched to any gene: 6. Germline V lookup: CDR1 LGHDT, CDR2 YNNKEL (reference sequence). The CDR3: CASSQGGTGDVYEQYF. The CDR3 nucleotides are TGTGCCAGCAGCCAAGGGGGGACAGGGGACGTCTACGAGCAGTACTTC.

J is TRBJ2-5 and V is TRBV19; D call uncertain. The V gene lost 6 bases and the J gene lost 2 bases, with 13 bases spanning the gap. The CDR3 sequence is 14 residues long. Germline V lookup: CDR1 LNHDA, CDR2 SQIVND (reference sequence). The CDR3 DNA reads TGTGCCAGTAGGACGCAAGCGTCGCAAGAGACCCAGTACTTC. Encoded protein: CASRTQASQETQYF.

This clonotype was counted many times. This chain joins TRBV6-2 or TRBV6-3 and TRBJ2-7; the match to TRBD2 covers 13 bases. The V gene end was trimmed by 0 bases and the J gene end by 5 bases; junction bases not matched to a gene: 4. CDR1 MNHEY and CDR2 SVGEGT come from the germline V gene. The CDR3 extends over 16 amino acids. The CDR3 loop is CASSYSLAGGDNEQYF. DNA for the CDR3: TGTGCCAGCAGTTACTCACTAGCGGGAGGGGACAACGAGCAGTACTTC.

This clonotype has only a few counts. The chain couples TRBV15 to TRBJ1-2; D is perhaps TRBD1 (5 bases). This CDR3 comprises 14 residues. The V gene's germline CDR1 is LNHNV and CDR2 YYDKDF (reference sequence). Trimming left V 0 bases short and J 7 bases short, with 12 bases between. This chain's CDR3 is CATSREIGAGGYTF. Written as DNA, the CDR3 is TGTGCCACCAGCAGAGAGATCGGGGCGGGTGGCTACACCTTC.

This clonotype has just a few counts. The CDR3 DNA follows: TGCAGCGTCGTGAGCGGGGGTGTCGGCGAGCAGTACTTC. Its translation is CSVVSGGVGEQYF. The J gene is TRBJ2-7, the V gene TRBV29-1, with 8 bases aligning to TRBD2. From germline, CDR1 is SQVTM and CDR2 ANQGSEA. The J segment lost 6 bases and the V segment lost 6 bases, leaving 10 bases of the junction unmatched. This CDR3 has 13 amino acids.